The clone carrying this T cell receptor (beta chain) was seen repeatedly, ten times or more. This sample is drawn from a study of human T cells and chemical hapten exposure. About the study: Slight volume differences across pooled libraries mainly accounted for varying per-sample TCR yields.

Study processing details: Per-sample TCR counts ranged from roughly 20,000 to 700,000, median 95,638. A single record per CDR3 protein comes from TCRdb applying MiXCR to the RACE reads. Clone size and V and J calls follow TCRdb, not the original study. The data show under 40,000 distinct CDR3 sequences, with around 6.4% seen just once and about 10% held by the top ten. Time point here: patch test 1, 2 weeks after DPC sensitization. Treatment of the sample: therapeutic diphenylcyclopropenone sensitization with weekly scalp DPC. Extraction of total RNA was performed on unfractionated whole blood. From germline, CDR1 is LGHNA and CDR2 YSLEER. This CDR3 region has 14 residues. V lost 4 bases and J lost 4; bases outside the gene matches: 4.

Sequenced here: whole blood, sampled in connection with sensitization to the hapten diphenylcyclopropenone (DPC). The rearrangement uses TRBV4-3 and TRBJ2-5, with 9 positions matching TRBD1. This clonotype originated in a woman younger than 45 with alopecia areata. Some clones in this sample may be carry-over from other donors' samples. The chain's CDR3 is CASSPGQGRETQYF. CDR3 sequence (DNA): TGCGCCAGCAGCCCCGGACAGGGGCGAGAGACCCAGTACTTC.